This is a list of T cell receptor beta chains from one sample in a study of blood T cell repertoires in COVID-19. The method was immunoSEQ multiplex PCR; TCRdb's version includes in-frame clones alone and lacks a portion of them. The table has about 350,000 clones, approximately 91% seen once; the top ten hold 1%. Input material: PBMCs or T cells enriched from blood (not recorded which). All receptors derive from a woman younger than 45 who had been exposed to COVID-19. Each CDR3 is given with its conserved first and last residue. Each record gives: CDR3 protein, V gene, D gene, J gene. A D gene is named only where the DNA matches it firmly.

CDR3 protein: CASSQPGPGGNSPLHF; V gene: TRBV14; D gene: TRBD1; J gene: TRBJ1-6
CDR3 protein: CASSLRHNYGYTF; V gene: TRBV27; D gene: .; J gene: TRBJ1-2
CDR3 protein: CASSSGTSANEQFF; V gene: TRBV5-1; D gene: TRBD2; J gene: TRBJ2-1
CDR3 protein: CASRDGTAEGETQYF; V gene: TRBV25-1; D gene: TRBD1; J gene: TRBJ2-5
CDR3 protein: CASSLASGRPYEQYF; V gene: TRBV11-2; D gene: TRBD2; J gene: TRBJ2-7
CDR3 protein: CASSSRREVPLHF; V gene: TRBV5-1; D gene: .; J gene: TRBJ1-6
CDR3 protein: CASSVAPPGQGAAEQFF; V gene: TRBV9; D gene: TRBD1; J gene: TRBJ2-1
CDR3 protein: CAIVPGQGVGNGEAFF; V gene: TRBV10-3; D gene: TRBD1; J gene: TRBJ1-1
CDR3 protein: CASSASGSGETQYF; V gene: TRBV10-2; D gene: .; J gene: TRBJ2-5
CDR3 protein: CASSPGQAPYEQYF; V gene: TRBV5-1; D gene: TRBD1; J gene: TRBJ2-7
CDR3 protein: CASSIVAGELFF; V gene: TRBV11-3; D gene: .; J gene: TRBJ2-2
CDR3 protein: CASSERGVTGELFF; V gene: TRBV9; D gene: TRBD2; J gene: TRBJ2-2
CDR3 protein: CASSDTGLAGGFTGELFF; V gene: TRBV25-1; D gene: TRBD2; J gene: TRBJ2-2
CDR3 protein: CASSRLGGTGDEQFF; V gene: TRBV6-5; D gene: .; J gene: TRBJ2-1
CDR3 protein: CASTGLAAREPDTGELFF; V gene: TRBV19; D gene: TRBD2; J gene: TRBJ2-2
CDR3 protein: CASSPLSGQGATGELFF; V gene: TRBV18; D gene: TRBD1; J gene: TRBJ2-2
CDR3 protein: CASSQDLLQLDGYTF; V gene: TRBV4-2; D gene: .; J gene: TRBJ1-2
CDR3 protein: CATSRDRGQGSSPLHF; V gene: TRBV15; D gene: TRBD1; J gene: TRBJ1-6
CDR3 protein: CASSPNEKLFF; V gene: TRBV28; D gene: .; J gene: TRBJ1-4
CDR3 protein: CASSSGGADEQFF; V gene: TRBV7-2; D gene: TRBD1; J gene: TRBJ2-1
CDR3 protein: CASSVDGSVDTQYF; V gene: TRBV9; D gene: .; J gene: TRBJ2-3
CDR3 protein: CASSLGDRGLSQPQHF; V gene: TRBV5-8; D gene: TRBD1; J gene: TRBJ1-5
CDR3 protein: CASSLVGVTNEKLFF; V gene: TRBV5-1; D gene: .; J gene: TRBJ1-4
CDR3 protein: CASSMQADTQYF; V gene: TRBV19; D gene: .; J gene: TRBJ2-3
CDR3 protein: CASSLRGAGEFGNTIYF; V gene: TRBV7-9; D gene: .; J gene: TRBJ1-3
CDR3 protein: CASSLDSRMNTEAFF; V gene: TRBV5-6; D gene: .; J gene: TRBJ1-1
CDR3 protein: CASSSVSRVHNEQFF; V gene: TRBV5-1; D gene: .; J gene: TRBJ2-1
CDR3 protein: CASGLRTIQGHGPGSPLHF; V gene: TRBV12-5; D gene: .; J gene: TRBJ1-6
CDR3 protein: CASRPGGNSPLHF; V gene: TRBV7-6; D gene: .; J gene: TRBJ1-6
CDR3 protein: CASSFQASYEQYF; V gene: TRBV5-1; D gene: .; J gene: TRBJ2-7
CDR3 protein: CASSQDLGGSSYEQYF; V gene: TRBV4-2; D gene: .; J gene: TRBJ2-7
CDR3 protein: CASSTEASNTQYF; V gene: TRBV5-6; D gene: .; J gene: TRBJ2-3
CDR3 protein: CASSQTGLAGGYEQYF; V gene: TRBV27; D gene: TRBD2; J gene: TRBJ2-7
CDR3 protein: CASTGGAHTGELFF; V gene: TRBV19; D gene: .; J gene: TRBJ2-2
CDR3 protein: CASSFDRTEAFF; V gene: TRBV7-6; D gene: .; J gene: TRBJ1-1
CDR3 protein: CASSPTGEARPQHF; V gene: TRBV18; D gene: TRBD1; J gene: TRBJ1-5
CDR3 protein: CASSLAQGRSYTF; V gene: TRBV28; D gene: TRBD1; J gene: TRBJ1-2
CDR3 protein: CASSSQGTQETQYF; V gene: TRBV7-2; D gene: .; J gene: TRBJ2-5
CDR3 protein: CASSLLTSETYNEQFF; V gene: TRBV5-4; D gene: TRBD2; J gene: TRBJ2-1
CDR3 protein: CASSFDSQNTEAFF; V gene: TRBV7-3; D gene: .; J gene: TRBJ1-1
CDR3 protein: CASRTSSYNEQFF; V gene: TRBV27; D gene: TRBD2; J gene: TRBJ2-1
CDR3 protein: CASSLRTGSNQPQHF; V gene: TRBV27; D gene: TRBD1; J gene: TRBJ1-5
CDR3 protein: CASSDPPGREAYEQYF; V gene: TRBV6-4; D gene: TRBD2; J gene: TRBJ2-7
CDR3 protein: CASSLRTGREKLFF; V gene: TRBV2; D gene: TRBD1; J gene: TRBJ1-4
CDR3 protein: CATSPDRRLNSPLHF; V gene: TRBV15; D gene: .; J gene: TRBJ1-6
CDR3 protein: CHTEDREGTEAFF; V gene: TRBV29-1; D gene: TRBD1; J gene: TRBJ1-1
CDR3 protein: CASSSDRGGNEQFF; V gene: TRBV6-5; D gene: .; J gene: TRBJ2-1
CDR3 protein: CASSPRTGNQETQYF; V gene: TRBV18; D gene: .; J gene: TRBJ2-5
CDR3 protein: CASSQTGVASYEQYF; V gene: TRBV14; D gene: TRBD1; J gene: TRBJ2-7
CDR3 protein: CASSDSNRMADTQYF; V gene: TRBV9; D gene: .; J gene: TRBJ2-3
CDR3 protein: CSVDPTGMYNEQFF; V gene: TRBV29-1; D gene: .; J gene: TRBJ2-1